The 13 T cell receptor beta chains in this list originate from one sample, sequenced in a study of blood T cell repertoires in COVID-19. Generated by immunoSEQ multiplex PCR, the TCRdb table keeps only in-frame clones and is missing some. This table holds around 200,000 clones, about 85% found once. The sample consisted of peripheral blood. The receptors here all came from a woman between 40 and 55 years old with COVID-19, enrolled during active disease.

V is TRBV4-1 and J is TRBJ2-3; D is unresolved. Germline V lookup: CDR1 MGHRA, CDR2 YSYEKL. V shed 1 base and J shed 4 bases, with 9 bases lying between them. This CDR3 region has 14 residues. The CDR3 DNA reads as TGCGCCAGCAGCCAAGCCTGGCTGGCAGATACGCAGTATTTT. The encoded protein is CASSQAWLADTQYF.

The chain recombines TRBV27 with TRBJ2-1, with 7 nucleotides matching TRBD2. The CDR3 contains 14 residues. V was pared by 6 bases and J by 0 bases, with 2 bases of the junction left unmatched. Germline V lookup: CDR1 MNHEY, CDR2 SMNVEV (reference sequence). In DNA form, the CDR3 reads TGTGCCAGCAGCGGGACTAACTCCTACAATGAGCAGTTCTTC. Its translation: CASSGTNSYNEQFF.

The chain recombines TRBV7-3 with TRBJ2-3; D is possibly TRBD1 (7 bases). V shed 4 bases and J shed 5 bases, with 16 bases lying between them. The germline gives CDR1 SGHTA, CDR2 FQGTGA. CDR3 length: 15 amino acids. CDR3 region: CASSWSQGTLDTQYF. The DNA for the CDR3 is TGTGCCAGCAGCTGGTCACAGGGGACTTTAGATACGCAGTATTTT.

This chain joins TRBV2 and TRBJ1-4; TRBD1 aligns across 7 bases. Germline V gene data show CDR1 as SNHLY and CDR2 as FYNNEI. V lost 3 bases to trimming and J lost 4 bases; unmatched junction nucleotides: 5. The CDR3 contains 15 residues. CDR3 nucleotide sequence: TGTGCCAGCAGTGAGGACGGGACAGTTAATGAAAAACTGTTTTTT. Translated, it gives CASSEDGTVNEKLFF.

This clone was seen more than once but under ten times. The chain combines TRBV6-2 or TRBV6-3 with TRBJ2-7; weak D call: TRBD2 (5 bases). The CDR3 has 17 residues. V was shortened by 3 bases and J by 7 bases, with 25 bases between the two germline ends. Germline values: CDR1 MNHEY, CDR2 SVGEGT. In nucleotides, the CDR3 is TGTGCCAGCAGTTATAGTACTAGATGGTCCCTCCAAGGAGAGCAGTACTTC. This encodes CASSYSTRWSLQGEQYF.

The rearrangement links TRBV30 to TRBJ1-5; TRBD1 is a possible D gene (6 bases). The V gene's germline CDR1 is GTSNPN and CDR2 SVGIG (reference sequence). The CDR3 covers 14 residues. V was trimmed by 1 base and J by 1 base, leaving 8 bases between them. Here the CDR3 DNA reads TGTGCCTGGAGTGCAGGACAGAGCAATCAGCCCCAGCATTTT. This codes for CAWSAGQSNQPQHF.

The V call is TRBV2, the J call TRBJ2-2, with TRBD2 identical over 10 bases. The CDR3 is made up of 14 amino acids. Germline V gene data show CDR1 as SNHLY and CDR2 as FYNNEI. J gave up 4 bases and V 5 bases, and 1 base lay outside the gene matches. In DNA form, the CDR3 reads TGTGCCAGCAGTCTAGCGGGAGTCACCGGGGAGCTGTTTTTT. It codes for CASSLAGVTGELFF. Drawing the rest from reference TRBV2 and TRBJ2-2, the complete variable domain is EPEVTQTPSHQVTQMGQEVILRCVPISNHLYFYWYRQILGQKVEFLVSFYNNEISEKSEIFDDQFSVERPDGSNFTLKIRSTKLEDSAMYFCASSLAGVTGELFFGEGSRLTVL.

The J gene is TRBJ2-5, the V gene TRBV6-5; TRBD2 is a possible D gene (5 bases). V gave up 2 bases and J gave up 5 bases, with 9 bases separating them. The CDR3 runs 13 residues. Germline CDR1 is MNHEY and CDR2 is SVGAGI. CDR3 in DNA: TGTGCCAGCAGTTACCGGACTCGGGAGACCCAGTACTTC. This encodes CASSYRTRETQYF.

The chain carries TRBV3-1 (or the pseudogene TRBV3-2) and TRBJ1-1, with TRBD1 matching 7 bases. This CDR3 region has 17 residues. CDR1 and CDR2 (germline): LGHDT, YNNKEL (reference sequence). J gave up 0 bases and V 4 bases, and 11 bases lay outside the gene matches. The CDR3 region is CASSPKGGEVMNTEAFF. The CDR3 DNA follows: TGTGCCAGCAGCCCAAAAGGGGGCGAGGTTATGAACACTGAAGCTTTCTTT.

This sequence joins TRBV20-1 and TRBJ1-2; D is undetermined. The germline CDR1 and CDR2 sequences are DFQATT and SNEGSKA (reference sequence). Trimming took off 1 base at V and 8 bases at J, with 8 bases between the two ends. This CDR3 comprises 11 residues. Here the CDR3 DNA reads TGCAGTGCTAGAGTTGTGAGCGGCTACACCTTC. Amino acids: CSARVVSGYTF.

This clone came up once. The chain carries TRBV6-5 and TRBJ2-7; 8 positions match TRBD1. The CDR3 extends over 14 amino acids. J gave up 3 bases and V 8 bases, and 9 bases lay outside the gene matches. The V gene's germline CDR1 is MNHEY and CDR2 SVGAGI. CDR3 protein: CASGQDRVSYEQYF. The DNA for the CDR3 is TGTGCCAGCGGCCAGGACAGGGTAAGCTACGAGCAGTACTTC.

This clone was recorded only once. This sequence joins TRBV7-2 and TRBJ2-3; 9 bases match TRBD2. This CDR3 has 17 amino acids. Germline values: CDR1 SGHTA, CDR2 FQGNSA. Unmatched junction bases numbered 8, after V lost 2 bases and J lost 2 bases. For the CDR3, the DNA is TGTGCCAGCAGCTTATACAGTAGCGGGGGATCCACAGATACGCAGTATTTT. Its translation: CASSLYSSGGSTDTQYF.

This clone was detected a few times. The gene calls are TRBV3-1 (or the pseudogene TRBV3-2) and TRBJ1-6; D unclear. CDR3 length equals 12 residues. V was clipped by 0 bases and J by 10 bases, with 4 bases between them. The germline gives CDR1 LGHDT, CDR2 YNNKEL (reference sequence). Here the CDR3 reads CASSQEASPLHF. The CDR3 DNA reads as TGTGCCAGCAGCCAAGAAGCATCACCCCTCCACTTT.